A selection of T cell receptor beta chains follows, all from one sample in a study of neoadjuvant anti-PD-1 for oral cavity cancer. Using immunoSEQ multiplex PCR, the repertoire was profiled, and TCRdb retains in-frame clones only, with some absent. Among several thousand clones, over 50% were seen once, and the ten largest hold roughly 6.3%. Specimen: tumor tissue, collected before nivolumab (anti-PD-1) treatment. These TCRs come from a person aged 40 to 85 with oral cavity squamous cell carcinoma. Each CDR3 is given without its conserved first and last residue. Fields, in order: V gene, CDR3 protein.

TRBV11-3	ASSSGLAGGGNEQF
TRBV19	ASSTTGFGGNTEAF
TRBV7-9	ASGAVQGNSPLH
TRBV2	ASSVGTGDSPPLH
TRBV5-6	ASSPGHQETQY
TRBV5-5	ASSSDQRSYNSPLH
TRBV20-1	SARETEKLF
TRBV27	ASSLSRGQGHQPQH
TRBV5-4	ASSSGQGGNEQF
TRBV7-9	ASRGLSYGYT
TRBV27	ASSPGQSYGYT
TRBV7-9	ASSLWGRGETQY
TRBV5-4	ASSTIAGIAGELF
TRBV9	ASSVATIRLAGGPTDTQY
TRBV5-1	ASSETGGWEQY
TRBV7-2	ASSLDRINYGYT
TRBV18	ASSQDRGHPYEQY
TRBV7-9	ASSLGGNRYEQY
TRBV5-5	ASTVLAPTSGANVLT
TRBV7-9	ASNYNEQF
TRBV7-8	ASSLVAGGYRQPQH
TRBV28	ASRITSGRSYEQY
TRBV29-1	SVVRVGETQY
TRBV27	ASSLTASSYEQY
TRBV28	ASSDRANTGELF
TRBV18	ASSPATGTASYEQY
TRBV6-6	ASSPGLVYEQY
TRBV7-2	ASTYWGRGDNQPQH
TRBV27	ASSLTVGLTGNEQF
TRBV9	ASSVDRLGNT
TRBV6-1	ASSAPDRVINGYT
TRBV7-9	ASSFPGHAYNSPLH
TRBV28	ASSLRPTSFQPQH
TRBV5-1	ASSLFGDEQY
TRBV7-8	ASSLAVASGAYEQY
TRBV5-1	ASSLGQRDNEQF
TRBV27	ASSFSSPYNEQF
TRBV5-6	ASSLQVMETQY
TRBV7-9	ASSPGLARGEQY
TRBV5-4	ASREIDMNTEAF
TRBV2	ASSPRGGAF
TRBV19	AVKRAGVVTGELF
TRBV29-1	SVSVGQGRNQPQH